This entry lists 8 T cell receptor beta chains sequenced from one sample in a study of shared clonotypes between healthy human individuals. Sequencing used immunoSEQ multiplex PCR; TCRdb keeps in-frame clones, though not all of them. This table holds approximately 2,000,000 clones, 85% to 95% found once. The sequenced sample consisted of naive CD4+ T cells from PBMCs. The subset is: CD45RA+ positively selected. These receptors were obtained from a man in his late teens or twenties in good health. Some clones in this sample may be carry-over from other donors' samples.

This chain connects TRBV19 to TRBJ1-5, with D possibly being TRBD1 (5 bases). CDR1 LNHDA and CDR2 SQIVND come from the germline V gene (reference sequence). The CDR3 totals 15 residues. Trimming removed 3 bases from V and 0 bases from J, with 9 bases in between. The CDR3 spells CASSIYRNSNQPQHF. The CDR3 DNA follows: TGTGCCAGTAGTATTTACAGGAATAGCAATCAGCCCCAGCATTTT.

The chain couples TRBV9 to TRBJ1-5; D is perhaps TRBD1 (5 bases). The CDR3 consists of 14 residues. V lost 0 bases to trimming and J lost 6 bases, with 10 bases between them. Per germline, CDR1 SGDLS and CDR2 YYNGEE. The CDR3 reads CASSVGQPGQPQHF. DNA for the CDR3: TGTGCCAGCAGCGTAGGACAGCCGGGTCAGCCCCAGCATTTT.

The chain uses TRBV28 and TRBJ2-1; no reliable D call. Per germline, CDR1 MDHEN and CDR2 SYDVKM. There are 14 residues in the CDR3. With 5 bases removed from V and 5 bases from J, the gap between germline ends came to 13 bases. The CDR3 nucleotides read TGTGCCAGCAGTCCTCCGACCACCCACAATGAGCAGTTCTTC. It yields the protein CASSPPTTHNEQFF.

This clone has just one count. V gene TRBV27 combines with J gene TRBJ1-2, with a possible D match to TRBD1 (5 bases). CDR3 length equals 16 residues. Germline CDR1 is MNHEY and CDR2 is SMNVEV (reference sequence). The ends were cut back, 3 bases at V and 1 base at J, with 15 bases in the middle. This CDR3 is CASSFSLGGGNYGYTF. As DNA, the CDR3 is TGTGCCAGCAGTTTTTCATTGGGGGGTGGTAACTATGGCTACACCTTC.

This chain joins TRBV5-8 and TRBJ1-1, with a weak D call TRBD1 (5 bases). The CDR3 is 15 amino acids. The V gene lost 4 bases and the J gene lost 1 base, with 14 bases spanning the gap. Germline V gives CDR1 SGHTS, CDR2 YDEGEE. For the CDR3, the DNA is TGTGCCAGCAGCGGGGGTTCAGTACAGAACACTGAAGCTTTCTTT. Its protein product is CASSGGSVQNTEAFF.

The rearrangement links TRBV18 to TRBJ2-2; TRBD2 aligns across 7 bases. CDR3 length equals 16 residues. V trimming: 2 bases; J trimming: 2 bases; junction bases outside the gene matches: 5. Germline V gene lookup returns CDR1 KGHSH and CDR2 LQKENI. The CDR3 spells CASSPVVAGNTGELFF. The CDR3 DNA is TGTGCCAGCTCACCAGTGGTAGCGGGTAACACCGGGGAGCTGTTTTTT.

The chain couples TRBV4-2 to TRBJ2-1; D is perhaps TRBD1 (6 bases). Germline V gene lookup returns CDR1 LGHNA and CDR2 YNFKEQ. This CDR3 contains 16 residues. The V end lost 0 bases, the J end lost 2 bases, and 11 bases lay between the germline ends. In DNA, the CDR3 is TGTGCCAGCAGCCAAGAATCGGGACAAGCCTACAATGAGCAGTTCTTC. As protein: CASSQESGQAYNEQFF.

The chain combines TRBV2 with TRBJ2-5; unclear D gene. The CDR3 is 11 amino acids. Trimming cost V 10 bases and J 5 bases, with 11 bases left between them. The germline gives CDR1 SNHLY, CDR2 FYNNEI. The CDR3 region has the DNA TGTGCCATAAAGGATGGTGAGACCCAGTACTTC. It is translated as CAIKDGETQYF.